This paragraph reports one TCR beta chain. This sample is drawn from a study of blood T cell repertoires in COVID-19. Across the study: There were acute and convalescent COVID-19 samples, and they came from the United States, Italy and Spain.

The data were produced by immunoSEQ multiplex PCR, yet TCRdb's version contains in-frame clones alone and is incomplete. The repertoire holds 120,000 to 150,000 clones, with around nine tenths as singletons. Sequencing was performed on peripheral blood. The TCR was taken from a woman aged 45-60 years with active or convalescent COVID-19.

The CDR3 DNA reads TGTGCCAGTTTTCCAACACGGGACTCTGCCTACAATGAGCAGTTCTTC. As protein: CASFPTRDSAYNEQFF. This sequence joins TRBV18 and TRBJ2-1; D may be TRBD2 (6 bases). This CDR3 has 16 amino acids. The germline V gene has CDR1 KGHSH and CDR2 LQKENI. With 9 bases removed from V and 2 bases from J, the gap between germline ends came to 20 bases. Using reference TRBV18 and TRBJ2-1 for the parts outside the CDR3, the full variable domain is NAGVMQNPRHLVRRRGQEARLRCSPMKGHSHVYWYRQLPEEGLKFMVYLQKENIIDESGMPKERFSAEFPKEGPSILRIQQVVRGDSAAYFCASFPTRDSAYNEQFFGPGTRLTVL.